One T cell receptor (beta chain) is described in this entry. Its antigen is not known. The source of the sample is a study of OX40 agonist ivuxolimab in advanced cancers. Overall study findings and caveats: Relative to CD4+ cells, CD8+ T cells on average had more expanded clones. The authors also found low normalized T-cell clonal expansion in some nonresponders.

Germline V gives CDR1 SGHNT, CDR2 YYREEE (reference sequence). V was cut by 1 base and J by 8 bases, with 12 bases left in between. CDR3 length: 14 amino acids. Generated by immunoSEQ multiplex PCR, the TCRdb table keeps only in-frame clones and is missing some. This sample has tens of thousands of clones, with 85% found just once. This chain connects TRBV5-4 to TRBJ1-4; possible D gene TRBD1, 6 bases. The receptor comes from an adult with an advanced solid tumor such as melanoma, head and neck, liver or kidney cancer. Source: CD4+ or CD8+ T cells sorted from blood, taken in a trial of the OX40 agonist ivuxolimab. The CDR3: CASSLFGGREKLFF. The DNA for the CDR3 is TGTGCCAGCAGCTTGTTTGGGGGGCGAGAAAAACTGTTTTTT.